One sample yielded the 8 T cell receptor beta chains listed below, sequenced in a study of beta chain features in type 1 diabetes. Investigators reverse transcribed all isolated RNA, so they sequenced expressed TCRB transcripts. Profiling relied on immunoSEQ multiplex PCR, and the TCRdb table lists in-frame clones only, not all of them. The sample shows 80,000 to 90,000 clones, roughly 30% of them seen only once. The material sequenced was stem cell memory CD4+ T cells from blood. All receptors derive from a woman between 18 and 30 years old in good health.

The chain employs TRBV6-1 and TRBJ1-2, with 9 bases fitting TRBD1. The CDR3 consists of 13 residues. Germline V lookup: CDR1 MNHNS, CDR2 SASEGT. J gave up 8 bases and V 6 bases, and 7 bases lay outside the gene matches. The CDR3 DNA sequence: TGTGCCAGCAGAGCGACAGGGGGGGAGGGCTACACCTTC. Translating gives CASRATGGEGYTF.

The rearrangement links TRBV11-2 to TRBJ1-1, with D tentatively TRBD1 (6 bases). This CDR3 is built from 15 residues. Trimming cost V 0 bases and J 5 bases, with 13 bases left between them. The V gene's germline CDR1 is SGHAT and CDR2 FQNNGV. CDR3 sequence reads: CASSLDPPGETEAFF. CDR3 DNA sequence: TGTGCCAGCAGCTTAGATCCTCCAGGGGAGACTGAAGCTTTCTTT.

In DNA, the CDR3 is TGTGCCAGCAGCGTAGACCCGGGACAGGGGGGAGAGCAGTACTTC. Its translation: CASSVDPGQGGEQYF. The chain links TRBV9 to TRBJ2-7; TRBD1 aligns across 11 bases. Trimming removed 0 bases from V and 7 bases from J; junction bases left unmatched: 6. Per the germline V gene, CDR1 is SGDLS and CDR2 is YYNGEE. CDR3 length: 15 residues.

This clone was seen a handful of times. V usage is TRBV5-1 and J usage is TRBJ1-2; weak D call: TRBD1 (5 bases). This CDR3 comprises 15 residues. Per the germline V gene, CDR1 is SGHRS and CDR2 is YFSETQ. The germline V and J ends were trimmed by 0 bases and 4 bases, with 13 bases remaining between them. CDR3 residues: CASSLAAGEVYGYTF. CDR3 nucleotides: TGCGCCAGCAGCTTGGCCGCGGGGGAAGTCTATGGCTACACCTTC.

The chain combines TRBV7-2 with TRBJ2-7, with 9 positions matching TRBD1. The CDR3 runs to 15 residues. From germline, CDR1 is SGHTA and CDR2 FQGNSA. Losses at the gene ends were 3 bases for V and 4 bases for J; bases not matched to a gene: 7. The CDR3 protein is CASSFHPGQGYEQYF. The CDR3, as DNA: TGTGCCAGCAGCTTCCATCCGGGACAGGGATACGAGCAGTACTTC.

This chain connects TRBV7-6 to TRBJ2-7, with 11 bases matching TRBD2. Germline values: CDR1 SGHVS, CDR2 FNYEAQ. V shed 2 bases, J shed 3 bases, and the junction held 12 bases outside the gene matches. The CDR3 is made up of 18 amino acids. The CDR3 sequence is CASSLRRPGTSGHYEQYF. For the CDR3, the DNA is TGTGCCAGCAGCTTACGCAGACCCGGGACTAGCGGTCACTACGAGCAGTACTTC.

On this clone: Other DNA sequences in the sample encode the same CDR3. The CDR3 region has the DNA TGTGCCAGTAGTATTCAGGAGGGGCAGCCCCAGCATTTT. Its protein is CASSIQEGQPQHF. J is TRBJ1-5 and V is TRBV19; D is possibly TRBD1 (5 bases). V was shortened by 3 bases and J by 7 bases, with 10 bases between the two germline ends. The CDR3 runs to 13 residues. CDR1 LNHDA and CDR2 SQIVND come from the germline V gene (reference sequence).

The CDR3 DNA sequence: TGTGCCAGCAGCCCCGGACTAGCGGGGGGAAAGCAGTTCTTC. It yields the protein CASSPGLAGGKQFF. V usage is TRBV2 and J usage is TRBJ2-1; 14 bases fit TRBD2. The CDR3 covers 14 residues. Trimming removed 6 bases from V and 11 bases from J; junction bases left unmatched: 6. Germline loops: CDR1 SNHLY, CDR2 FYNNEI.